This T cell receptor (beta chain) was profiled in a study of blood T cell repertoires in COVID-19. The wider study: Spain, Italy and the United States supplied samples that represented acute and convalescent COVID-19. T cells, B-cell-depleted T cells, or PBMCs supplied cDNA or gDNA.

In germline, CDR1 is LNHDA, CDR2 SQIVND (reference sequence). Trimming took off 6 bases at V and 1 base at J, with 15 bases between the two ends. The CDR3 is 15 amino acids. In the study's own analysis: Estimates of nucleated cell counts were drawn from the amplification of reference gene primers. Measured with immunoSEQ multiplex PCR; TCRdb has only the in-frame clones, and not every one. V, J and clone size derive from that table, while D and trimming were established from the DNA sequence. This table has more than 95,000 clones, roughly four fifths appearing once. The chain employs TRBV19 and TRBJ1-1, with a possible D match to TRBD1 (6 bases). The receptor comes from a woman between 65 and 79 years old with acute or convalescent COVID-19. Sequenced material: peripheral blood. The CDR3 protein is CASSTEQGENTEAFF. The CDR3 coding sequence is TGTGCCAGTAGCACCGAACAGGGCGAGAACACTGAAGCTTTCTTT.